Listed below are T cell receptor beta chains from one sample, sequenced in a study of control samples from healthy donors and cancer patients. Clones were read by immunoSEQ multiplex PCR, and TCRdb kept only the in-frame ones, dropping some. The sample has about 150,000 clones, 85% to 90% seen once. Sequences were obtained from blood. The receptors were sampled from a man younger than 35 in good health. Each CDR3 is given with its conserved first and last residue. The D gene is left open where the match is weak. Only part of the rows carry a size: once, few, many, or a class if the clone is expanded.

J gene,clone size,D gene,V gene,CDR3 DNA,CDR3 protein
TRBJ1-4,.,.,TRBV4-3,TGCGCCAGCAGCCAAGATAGGAGCCAGGGTGGGGAAAAACTGTTTTTT,CASSQDRSQGGEKLFF
TRBJ2-7,.,TRBD2,TRBV30,TGTGCCTGGACGGGAGGGGCGTACTCCTACGAGCAGTACTTC,CAWTGGAYSYEQYF
TRBJ1-6,.,TRBD1,TRBV9,TGTGCCAGCAACGGACAGGGTCTTAATTCACCCCTCCACTTT,CASNGQGLNSPLHF
TRBJ2-4,.,.,TRBV7-9,TGTGCCAGCAGCCAAACAGGGCAGTTCGTGGACAAAAACATTCAGTACTTC,CASSQTGQFVDKNIQYF
TRBJ1-1,few,TRBD1,TRBV19,TGTGCCAGTAGTCCCTCGAGGACAGGGAACACTGAAGCTTTCTTT,CASSPSRTGNTEAFF
TRBJ2-3,once,.,TRBV5-4,TGTGCCAGCAGCTTGTCCCCCTACACAGATACGCAGTATTTT,CASSLSPYTDTQYF
TRBJ1-2,.,.,TRBV3-1/TRBV3-2,TGTGCCAGCAGCCAATCATTAGGGGACTATGGCTACACCTTC,CASSQSLGDYGYTF
TRBJ2-7,.,TRBD2,TRBV11-2,TGTGCCAGCAGGGGAGGGAACGGGCGCGAGCAGTACTTC,CASRGGNGREQYF
TRBJ1-1,.,TRBD1,TRBV19,TGTGCCAGTAGTGGAGCCGGGACAGGGAAAACTGAAGCTTTCTTT,CASSGAGTGKTEAFF
TRBJ2-2,.,TRBD2,TRBV4-3,TGCGCCAGCAGCCAAGGAGCGGGGGGATTTAGCGGGGAGCTGTTTTTT,CASSQGAGGFSGELFF
TRBJ2-5,.,.,TRBV2,TGTGCCAGCAGTAAAGACCTTAGAACCCAGTACTTC,CASSKDLRTQYF
TRBJ2-1,.,TRBD2,TRBV6-1,TGTGCCAGCAGTGAACGCGGGGGGATCCCTCCTTACAATGAGCAGTTCTTC,CASSERGGIPPYNEQFF
TRBJ2-7,.,TRBD1,TRBV6-2/TRBV6-3,TGTGCCAGCACCCCATTTGGGCGACAGGGGTACAACGAGCAGTACTTC,CASTPFGRQGYNEQYF
TRBJ2-7,.,TRBD1,TRBV6-2/TRBV6-3,TGTGCCAGCAGCTCTCAGACAGGGTTGTCGGAGCAGTACTTC,CASSSQTGLSEQYF
TRBJ1-6,.,.,TRBV7-3,TGTGCCAGCAGCTCTACAGGATTGAGTAATTCACCCCTCCACTTT,CASSSTGLSNSPLHF
TRBJ2-7,.,.,TRBV28,TGTGCCAGTTCAGCCACCCGGACCTACGAGCAGTACTTC,CASSATRTYEQYF
TRBJ2-3,.,.,TRBV9,TGTGCCAGCAGCGTAGTACAGGGAGGGTTGAGAACAGATACGCAGTATTTT,CASSVVQGGLRTDTQYF
TRBJ2-7,.,TRBD2,TRBV2,TGTGCCAGCTCGGGGGGGCACTCCTACGAGCAGTACTTC,CASSGGHSYEQYF
TRBJ2-7,.,TRBD1,TRBV5-6,TGTGCCAGCAGCTGGACAGGGGGAAGGCCCTACGAGCAGTACTTC,CASSWTGGRPYEQYF
TRBJ2-3,.,.,TRBV5-4,TGTGCCAGCAGCCTCCAGACATTTCCGTCATTGGCGCAGTATTTT,CASSLQTFPSLAQYF
TRBJ1-1,few,.,TRBV19,TGTGCCAGTAGTATAGTGACGAGGAACACTGAAGCTTTCTTT,CASSIVTRNTEAFF
TRBJ2-5,.,TRBD2,TRBV9,TGTGCCAGCAGCGTAGTTGGGCGGGGGGGCCAAGAGACCCAGTACTTC,CASSVVGRGGQETQYF
TRBJ2-7,few,.,TRBV5-1,TGCGCCAGCAGCTTGGAAGCAACTTCCTACGAGCAGTACTTC,CASSLEATSYEQYF
TRBJ2-5,.,TRBD1,TRBV10-3,TGTGCCATCAGCTTGGGACAGATAGAGACCCAGTACTTC,CAISLGQIETQYF
TRBJ2-5,.,.,TRBV3-1/TRBV3-2,TGTGCCAGCAGCCAAGTAGGGGAGACCCAGTACTTC,CASSQVGETQYF
TRBJ2-7,.,TRBD2,TRBV27,TGTGCCAGCTCCCTGGGGGGGAAGCAGTACTTC,CASSLGGKQYF
TRBJ1-3,.,.,TRBV3-1/TRBV3-2,TGTGCCAGCAGCCTCCCCGGGGTTTCTGGAAACACCATATATTTT,CASSLPGVSGNTIYF
TRBJ2-5,.,TRBD1,TRBV4-2,TGTGCCAGCAGCCAAGGGGGCACAGGGGGCGGTGAGACCCAGTACTTC,CASSQGGTGGGETQYF
TRBJ2-2,.,.,TRBV7-3,TGTGCCAGCAGCTTACTCCCGGGGCAAGACACCGGGGAGCTGTTTTTT,CASSLLPGQDTGELFF
TRBJ1-1,once,.,TRBV5-6,TGTGCCAGCAGCGGACCGGGAGTTTACACTGAAGCTTTCTTT,CASSGPGVYTEAFF
TRBJ2-7,.,TRBD1,TRBV20-1,TGCAGTGCTAGTAGGACAGGGCGGACCTACGAGCAGTACTTC,CSASRTGRTYEQYF
TRBJ1-3,.,TRBD1,TRBV9,TGTGCCAGCAGCGTATACACAGGGGGCACTGGAAACACCATATATTTT,CASSVYTGGTGNTIYF